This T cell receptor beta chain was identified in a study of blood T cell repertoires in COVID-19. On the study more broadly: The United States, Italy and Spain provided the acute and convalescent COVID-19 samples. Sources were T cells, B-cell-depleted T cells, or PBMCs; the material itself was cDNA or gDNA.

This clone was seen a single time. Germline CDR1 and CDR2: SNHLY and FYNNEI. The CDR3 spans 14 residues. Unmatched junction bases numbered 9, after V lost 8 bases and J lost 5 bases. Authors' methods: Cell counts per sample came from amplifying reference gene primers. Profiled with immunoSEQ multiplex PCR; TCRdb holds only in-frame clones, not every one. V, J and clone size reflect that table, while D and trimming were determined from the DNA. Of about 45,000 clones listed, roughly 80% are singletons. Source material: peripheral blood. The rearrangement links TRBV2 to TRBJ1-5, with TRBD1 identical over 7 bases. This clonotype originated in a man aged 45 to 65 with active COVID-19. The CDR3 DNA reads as TGTGCCAGCCAAGGACAGGCGCAGGATCAGCCCCAGCATTTT. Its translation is CASQGQAQDQPQHF.